The rows below give T cell receptor beta chains drawn from one sample of a study of blood T cell repertoires in COVID-19. Data came from immunoSEQ multiplex PCR; TCRdb stores just in-frame clones and leaves some out. The sample records around 190,000 clones, approximately 90% being singletons. Sequenced sample: peripheral blood. All receptors derive from a man aged 25-45 years with acute or convalescent COVID-19. CDR3s include the opening cysteine and the closing phenylalanine or tryptophan. The D gene is left open where the match is weak. Expanded clones get a size class; other rows say once, few or many, or leave the size out.

d_call | j_call | clone_size | v_call | cdr3_nt | cdr3_aa
- | TRBJ1-1 | - | TRBV12-3/TRBV12-4 | TGTGCCAGCAGCCTGGAGTCGGGGACTGAAGCTTTCTTT | CASSLESGTEAFF
TRBD2 | TRBJ2-1 | - | TRBV30 | TGTGCCTGGAGTGTACGCGGCTTGCGGGAGGACAATGAGCAGTTCTTC | CAWSVRGLREDNEQFF
TRBD1 | TRBJ2-1 | - | TRBV6-5 | TGTGCCAGCAGTCCCCAGGGGGCCTCCTACAATGAGCAGTTCTTC | CASSPQGASYNEQFF
- | TRBJ1-1 | - | TRBV7-3 | TGTGCCAGCAGCTTAATGGGGGGGAGCACTGAAGCTTTCTTT | CASSLMGGSTEAFF
- | TRBJ1-1 | few | TRBV5-1 | TGCGCCAGCAGCTTGGGGCAGGGAGGACCTGAAGCTTTCTTT | CASSLGQGGPEAFF
- | TRBJ2-3 | - | TRBV24-1 | TGTGCCACCAGTGATACATCTAGCACAGATACGCAGTATTTT | CATSDTSSTDTQYF
- | TRBJ1-2 | - | TRBV5-1 | TGCGCCAGCAGCTTGGGGGCAGGGTGGAGCTATGGCTACACCTTC | CASSLGAGWSYGYTF
TRBD2 | TRBJ2-3 | - | TRBV7-2 | TGTGCCAGCAGCCAAGGACTAGCGGCAGATACGCAGTATTTT | CASSQGLAADTQYF
- | TRBJ1-2 | - | TRBV20-1 | TGCAGTGCTAGTGGTCCAGGTGATGGCTACACCTTC | CSASGPGDGYTF
TRBD2 | TRBJ2-5 | - | TRBV7-2 | TGTGCCAGCAGCTTAGGAAAACTAGCGGGGGCCCAAGAGACCCAGTACTTC | CASSLGKLAGAQETQYF
- | TRBJ2-5 | - | TRBV11-1 | TGTGCCAGCAGCTTACTACCAGGCCAGGAGACCCAGTACTTC | CASSLLPGQETQYF
TRBD1 | TRBJ1-2 | - | TRBV11-3 | TGTGCCAGCAGCTTCCGGACAGGGGATGGCTACACCTTC | CASSFRTGDGYTF
- | TRBJ1-2 | once | TRBV28 | TGTGCCAGCGGTCCGTGGGGCAGGGAGGATGGCTACACCTTC | CASGPWGREDGYTF
- | TRBJ1-5 | - | TRBV19 | TGTGCCAGTAGCCCGAGACAGAATAGCAATCAGCCCCAGCATTTT | CASSPRQNSNQPQHF
TRBD1 | TRBJ1-3 | - | TRBV5-4 | TGTGCCAGCAGCTTTGCCAGGGGGCAAGGTGGAAACACCATATATTTT | CASSFARGQGGNTIYF
- | TRBJ1-4 | - | TRBV30 | TGTGCCTGGAAAACAAATCCTTTCACAGGGTGGGAAAAACTGTTTTTT | CAWKTNPFTGWEKLFF
TRBD1 | TRBJ2-3 | - | TRBV10-2 | TGCGCCAGCAGTGAGTGGGACAGGGGATTCACAGATACGCAGTATTTT | CASSEWDRGFTDTQYF
- | TRBJ1-3 | - | TRBV19 | TGTGCCAGTAGTACTAAGGGGGCTGGAAACACCATATATTTT | CASSTKGAGNTIYF
- | TRBJ1-6 | - | TRBV11-2 | TGTGCCAGCAGCTCCCAGACAATTCTAAGGAATTCACCCCTCCACTTT | CASSSQTILRNSPLHF
- | TRBJ2-6 | - | TRBV5-1 | TGCGCCAGCAGCGGCGGGGCCAACGTCCTGACTTTC | CASSGGANVLTF
- | TRBJ1-2 | - | TRBV3-1/TRBV3-2 | TGTGCCAGCAGCCAAGTGCGGGGCAACTATGGCTACACCTTC | CASSQVRGNYGYTF
- | TRBJ1-1 | - | TRBV27 | TGTGCCAGCAGTTTGAGGCGAAGGTTGAACACTGAAGCTTTCTTT | CASSLRRRLNTEAFF
- | TRBJ1-2 | once | TRBV6-5 | TGTGCCAGCAGCACAAATTCCTATGGCTACACCTTC | CASSTNSYGYTF
TRBD2 | TRBJ2-3 | - | TRBV5-1 | TGCGCCAGCAGCTTGGGGCTAGCGGGGCGCACAGATACGCAGTATTTT | CASSLGLAGRTDTQYF
- | TRBJ2-5 | - | TRBV5-4 | TGTGCCAGCAGCCCGGAGGTAGTCCAAGAGACCCAGTACTTC | CASSPEVVQETQYF
TRBD1 | TRBJ2-3 | - | TRBV19 | TGTGCCAGTAGTACTCACAGGGGCCCAGATACGCAGTATTTT | CASSTHRGPDTQYF
TRBD1 | TRBJ1-2 | - | TRBV3-1/TRBV3-2 | TGTGCCAGCAGCCAAGGAGGTTTGGGACAGCCGTATGGCTACACCTTC | CASSQGGLGQPYGYTF
TRBD2 | TRBJ2-3 | - | TRBV29-1 | TGCAGCGTTGAAGAAAGGACTAGCGGGAGGGCCACGGGGACAGATACGCAGTATTTT | CSVEERTSGRATGTDTQYF
TRBD2 | TRBJ2-5 | - | TRBV5-4 | TGTGCCAGCAGCCCGGGACTAGCGTCCCCCGAGACCCAGTACTTC | CASSPGLASPETQYF
TRBD2 | TRBJ2-3 | once | TRBV18 | TGTGCCAGCTCACCGGCACGGACTAGTAGCGTTGCAGATACGCAGTATTTT | CASSPARTSSVADTQYF
- | TRBJ1-5 | - | TRBV28 | TGTGCCAGCAGCACAATAGGGAGGAGTTGGGATCAGCCCCAGCATTTT | CASSTIGRSWDQPQHF
- | TRBJ2-2 | - | TRBV5-8 | TGTGCCACCACCTTCCGGGCGGGCCTGACCGGGGAGCTGTTTTTT | CATTFRAGLTGELFF
- | TRBJ1-2 | - | TRBV5-1 | TGCGCCAGCAGCCCGGGAGGGGACTATGGCTACACCTTC | CASSPGGDYGYTF
TRBD2 | TRBJ2-7 | - | TRBV28 | TGTGCCAGCAGTTTTTCGCTAGCGGGTCACTCCTACGAGCAGTACTTC | CASSFSLAGHSYEQYF
TRBD1 | TRBJ1-5 | - | TRBV3-1/TRBV3-2 | TGTGCCAGCAGCCCGGACAGGGACAATCAGCCCCAGCATTTT | CASSPDRDNQPQHF
- | TRBJ2-1 | - | TRBV11-2 | TGTGCCAGCAGCTCCGGGTTCCAAAATGAGCAGTTCTTC | CASSSGFQNEQFF
- | TRBJ2-3 | many | TRBV7-9 | TGTGCCAGCAGCTTCTTTCTAGCAACCCGCACAGATACGCAGTATTTT | CASSFFLATRTDTQYF
TRBD2 | TRBJ2-4 | - | TRBV14 | TGTGCCAGCAGCCATGCTCAGAGCGGGAGGCCCGGGAGAAACATTCAGTACTTC | CASSHAQSGRPGRNIQYF